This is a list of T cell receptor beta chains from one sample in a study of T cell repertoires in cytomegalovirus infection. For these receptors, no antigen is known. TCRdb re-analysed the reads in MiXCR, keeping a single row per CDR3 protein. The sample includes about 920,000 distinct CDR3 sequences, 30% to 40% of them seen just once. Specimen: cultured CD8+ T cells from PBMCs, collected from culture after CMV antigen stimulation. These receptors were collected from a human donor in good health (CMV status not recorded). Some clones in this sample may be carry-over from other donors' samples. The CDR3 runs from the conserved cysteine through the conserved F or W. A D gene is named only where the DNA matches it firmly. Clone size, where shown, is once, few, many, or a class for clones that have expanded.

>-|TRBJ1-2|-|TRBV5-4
TGTGCCAGCGAGGGGGAAACCTATGGCTACACCTTC
CASEGETYGYTF
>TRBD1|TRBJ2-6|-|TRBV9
TGTGCCAGCACCCCGGACAGGCGGATCTCTGGGGCCAACGTCCTGACTTTC
CASTPDRRISGANVLTF
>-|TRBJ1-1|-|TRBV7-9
TGTGCCAACAGTGGGAACACTGAAGCTTTCTTT
CANSGNTEAFF
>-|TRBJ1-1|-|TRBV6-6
TGTGCCAGCATTTCCGTCCCGGGGCGGGAGAACACTGAAGCTTTCTTT
CASISVPGRENTEAFF
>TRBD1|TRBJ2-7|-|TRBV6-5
TGTGCCAGCAGCCCCTGGACAGGGGCGTACGAGCAGTACTTC
CASSPWTGAYEQYF
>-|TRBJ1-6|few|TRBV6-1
TGTGCCAGCAGTGAGCAGGCAAGCTCCTATAATTCACCCCTCCACTTT
CASSEQASSYNSPLHF
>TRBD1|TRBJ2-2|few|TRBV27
TGTGCCAGCAGTTTACCGGGACAGGGCAGGGAGCTGTTTTTT
CASSLPGQGRELFF
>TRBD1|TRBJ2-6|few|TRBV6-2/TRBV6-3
TGTGCCACTTTAGACCGGGACAGGGACACTGGGGCCAACGTCCTGACTTTC
CATLDRDRDTGANVLTF
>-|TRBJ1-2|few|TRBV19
TGTGCCAGTAGTATTTCTTCAGACTTCTATGGCTACACCTTC
CASSISSDFYGYTF
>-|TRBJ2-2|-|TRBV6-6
TGTGCCAGCAGTTACTCCGCCCCGACAGCTCCGAACACCGGGGAGCTGTTTTTT
CASSYSAPTAPNTGELFF
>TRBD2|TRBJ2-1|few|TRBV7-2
TGTGCCAGCAGCCCTCTGGTAGCGGGGGTAGACAATGAGCAGTTCTTC
CASSPLVAGVDNEQFF
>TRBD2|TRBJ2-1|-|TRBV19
TGTGCCAGTACCCCCGGGGAGCGGGGTTACAATGAGCAGTTCTTC
CASTPGERGYNEQFF
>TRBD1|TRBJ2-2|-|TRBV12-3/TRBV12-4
TGTGCCAGCAGTTCGCCAACAGGGGAAAAGCTTTCCTCGAACACCGGGGAGCTGTTTTTT
CASSSPTGEKLSSNTGELFF
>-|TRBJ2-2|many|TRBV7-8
TGTGCCAGCAGCTTAGCGCGAAGGGGGGCGAACACCGGGGAGCTGTTTTTT
CASSLARRGANTGELFF
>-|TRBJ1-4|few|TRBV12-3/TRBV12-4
TGTGCCAGCAGTTTTCCGGACCGGGAAAAACTGTTTTTT
CASSFPDREKLFF
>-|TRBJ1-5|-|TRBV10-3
TGTGCCATCAGTACAGGCGTAAGCAATCAGCCCCAGCATTTT
CAISTGVSNQPQHF
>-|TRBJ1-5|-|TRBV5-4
TGTGCCAGCAGCTTGGATACGTTTCAGCCCCAGCATTTT
CASSLDTFQPQHF
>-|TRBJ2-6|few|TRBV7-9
TGTGCCAGCAGCTTAAACTTTGGGGCCAACGTCCTGACTTTC
CASSLNFGANVLTF
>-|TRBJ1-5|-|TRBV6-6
TGTGCCAGCAGTTACGGGGGGGACGGCAATCAGCCCCAGCATTTT
CASSYGGDGNQPQHF
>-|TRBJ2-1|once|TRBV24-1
TGTGCCACCAGTGATTTTGTGTACGGTGAGCAGTTCTTC
CATSDFVYGEQFF
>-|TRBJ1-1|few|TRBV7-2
TGTGCCAGCAGCCCCGAGCAGGGGCCTGAAGCTTTCTTT
CASSPEQGPEAFF
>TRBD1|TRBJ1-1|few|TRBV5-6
TGTGCCAGCAGTTATACAGGGGCCTATCTTAAAATGGACACTGAAGCTTTCTTT
CASSYTGAYLKMDTEAFF
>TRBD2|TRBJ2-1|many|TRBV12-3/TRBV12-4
TGTGCCAGCAGTTTCTTACTAGCGGGGGGGCACAATGAGCAGTTCTTC
CASSFLLAGGHNEQFF
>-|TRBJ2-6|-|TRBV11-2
TGTGCCAGCAGCTTAATGAGTTCTGGGGCCAACGTCCTGACTTTC
CASSLMSSGANVLTF
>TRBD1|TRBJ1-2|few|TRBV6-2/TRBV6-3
TGTGCCAGCAGCAGGGGACAGGTCTACCTTAACTATGGCTACACCTTC
CASSRGQVYLNYGYTF
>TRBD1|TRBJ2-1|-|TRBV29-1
TGCAGCGTTGAAGATTGGGGGACAGGGGGCGTCGAGCAGTTCTTC
CSVEDWGTGGVEQFF
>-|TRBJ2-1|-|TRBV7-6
TGTGCCAGCAGCATAGGGCGGGCTGAGCAGTTCTTC
CASSIGRAEQFF
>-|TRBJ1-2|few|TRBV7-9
TGTGCCAGCAGCTTAGCAACAGGCCCACGGGGCTACACCTTC
CASSLATGPRGYTF
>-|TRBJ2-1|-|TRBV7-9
TGTGCCAGCAGCGACCGGGACATATCATACAATGAGCAGTTCTTC
CASSDRDISYNEQFF
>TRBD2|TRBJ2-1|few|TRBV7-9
TGTGCCAGCAGCACTGCTAGCGGGGTGGTACCTTTTCGCTATGAGCAGTTCTTC
CASSTASGVVPFRYEQFF
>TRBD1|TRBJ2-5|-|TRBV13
TGTGCCAGCAGCTACCCTACAGGGGCGGAGACCCAGTACTTC
CASSYPTGAETQYF
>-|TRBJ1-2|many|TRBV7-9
TGTGCCAGCAGCTTAATTTCAGGGGAGAACTATGGCTACACCTTC
CASSLISGENYGYTF
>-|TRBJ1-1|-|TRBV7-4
TGTGTCAGCAGCTTGAGGCCTGAAGCTTTCTTT
CVSSLRPEAFF
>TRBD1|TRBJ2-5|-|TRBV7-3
TGTGCCAGCAGCTTAGTACAGGGGGCAGAGACCCAGTACTTC
CASSLVQGAETQYF
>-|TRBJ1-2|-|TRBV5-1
TGCGCCAGCGGTCAGGGGACTAACTATGGCTACACCTTC
CASGQGTNYGYTF
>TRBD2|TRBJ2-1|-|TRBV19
TGTGCCAGTAGTACCCTAGCGGTCAGCTCCTACAATGAGCAGTTCTTC
CASSTLAVSSYNEQFF
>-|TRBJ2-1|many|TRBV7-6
TGTGCCAGCAGGGACACGGGACGGGATGAGCAGTTCTTC
CASRDTGRDEQFF
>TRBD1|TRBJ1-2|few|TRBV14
TGTGCCAGCAGCCAAGACCCCCGGGACAGGGTCCATGGCTACACCTTC
CASSQDPRDRVHGYTF
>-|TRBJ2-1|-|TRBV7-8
TGTGCCAGCAGCTTAATCAAGGGCCGGGAGCAGTTCTTC
CASSLIKGREQFF
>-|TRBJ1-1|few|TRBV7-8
TGTGCCAGCAGCGAGGTGGGGGCGAGATTGGACACTGAAGCTTTCTTT
CASSEVGARLDTEAFF
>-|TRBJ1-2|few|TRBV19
TGTGCCAGTAGTATGTCCGGGGGAAATAACTATGGCTACACCTTC
CASSMSGGNNYGYTF
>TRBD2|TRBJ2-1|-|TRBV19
TGTGCCAGCTCCTGGACTAGCGGGGCAAACAATGAGCAGTTCTTC
CASSWTSGANNEQFF
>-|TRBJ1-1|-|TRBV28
TGTGCCAGCAGTTTCCGGGCAAGACGCCCTGAAGCTTTCTTT
CASSFRARRPEAFF
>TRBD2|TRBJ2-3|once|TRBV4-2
TGTGCCAGTAGCCAAGTGGGTGGGGCTAGCGGAAATACGCAGTATTTT
CASSQVGGASGNTQYF
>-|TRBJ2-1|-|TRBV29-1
TGCAGCATCCTTAGGGTATCACAACCGAGGCTCTACAATGAGCAGTTCTTC
CSILRVSQPRLYNEQFF
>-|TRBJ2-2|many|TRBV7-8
TGTGCCAGCAGCTTAGTTGTTCCCGGGGAGCTGTTTTTT
CASSLVVPGELFF
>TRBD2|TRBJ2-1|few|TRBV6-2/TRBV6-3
TGTGCCAGCAGTATCTTGGGCGGGGGGGTCTACAATGAGCAGTTCTTC
CASSILGGGVYNEQFF
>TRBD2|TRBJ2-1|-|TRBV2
TGTGCCAGCAGAGGACGACTGAGTGGGGGGGATCAGTTCTTC
CASRGRLSGGDQFF
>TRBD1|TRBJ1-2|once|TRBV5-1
TGCGCCAGCAGCGACTCAGGGGGCGGCTCTGGCTACACCTTC
CASSDSGGGSGYTF
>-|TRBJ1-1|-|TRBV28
TGTGCCAGCAGTTCCCGGGCTGGGGGACTTGGGACTGAAGCTTTCTTT
CASSSRAGGLGTEAFF
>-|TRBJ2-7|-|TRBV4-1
TGCGCCAGCAGCCAAGATATCGGTTACTCCTACGAGCAGTACTTC
CASSQDIGYSYEQYF
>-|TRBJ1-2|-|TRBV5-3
TGTGCCAGCAGCTTTAGCTCCGCCGCGAACTATGGCTACACCTTC
CASSFSSAANYGYTF
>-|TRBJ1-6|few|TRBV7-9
TGTGCCAGCAGCTTAGGCGGGAAGGCAGCACCCCTCCACTTT
CASSLGGKAAPLHF
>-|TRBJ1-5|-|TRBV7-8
TGTGCCAGCAGCTCGGACCTTAGCAATCAGTCCCAGCATTTT
CASSSDLSNQSQHF
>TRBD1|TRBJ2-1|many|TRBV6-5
TGTGCCAGCAGGACAGGGGGCTACAATGAGCAGTTCTTC
CASRTGGYNEQFF
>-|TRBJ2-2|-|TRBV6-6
TGTGCCAGCACCCCCGGGGGGCTCAGGGAGCTGTTTTTT
CASTPGGLRELFF
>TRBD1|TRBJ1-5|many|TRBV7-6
TGTGCCAGCAGCCTACACAGGGGGAGCGGCAATCAGCCCCAGCATTTT
CASSLHRGSGNQPQHF
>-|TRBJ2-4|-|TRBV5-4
TGTGCCAGCAGCTCCAGGGGAACCAAAAACATTCAGTACTTC
CASSSRGTKNIQYF
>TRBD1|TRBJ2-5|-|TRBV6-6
TGTGCCAGCAGTTACACTATTGACAGGGGGCGGGAGACCCAGTACTTC
CASSYTIDRGRETQYF